This T cell receptor (beta chain) stems from a study of cytomegalovirus exposure and HLA in healthy donors. Study-level findings and limits: Data from an earlier analysis indicated that most TCR beta V segments were productive either about 87% or about 30% of the time.

It was with 60 Vbeta and 13 Jbeta primers that the PCR ran. Only in-frame clones appear in the TCRdb table, and some are missing; sequencing was by immunoSEQ multiplex PCR. The sample carries some 150,000 clones, 68% recorded once. CDR3 length: 14 residues. After removal of 5 bases from V and 2 bases from J, the junction contained 5 bases not matched to a gene. The germline CDR1 and CDR2 sequences are MDHEN and SYDVKM. A remark on this clone: The antigen remains undetermined. This CDR3 is also generated by other DNA sequences in the sample.

What was sequenced was PBMCs. The clonotype originates from a man aged 60 to 75 in good health and CMV-seronegative. The chain joins TRBV28 to TRBJ2-5, with 7 nucleotides matching TRBD2. The CDR3 here is CASSPGGGQETQYF. CDR3 DNA sequence: TGTGCCAGCAGTCCTGGGGGAGGGCAAGAGACCCAGTACTTC.